This T cell receptor (beta chain) was identified during a study of T cell responses to AZD1222 COVID-19 vaccine. General study findings and limits: Close to half of spike-specific TCRs reportedly recognize unmutated variant regions.

V shed 3 bases and J 7 bases; nucleotides not matched to a gene: 3. Germline CDR1 SGHRS, CDR2 YFSETQ. The CDR3 is made up of 13 amino acids. Clones were read by immunoSEQ multiplex PCR, and TCRdb kept only the in-frame ones, dropping some. The data contain 150,000 to 200,000 clones, 87% of them singletons. On this clone: Its target is not known.

The sequence came from an adult in good health. The chain couples TRBV5-1 to TRBJ2-1; TRBD2 matches at 8 bases. The input for sequencing was peripheral blood, taken on day 0 of MenACWY control vaccination. CDR3 loop: CASSWGLGNEQFF. The CDR3 coding sequence is TGCGCCAGCAGCTGGGGACTAGGGAATGAGCAGTTCTTC.